These T cell receptor beta chains were read from a single sample in a study of regulatory T cells in long-lasting Graves disease. Using its own MiXCR run on the multiplex PCR reads, TCRdb lists one record per CDR3 protein. Here the sample spans about 290,000 distinct CDR3 sequences, around 21% being singletons. The source was peripheral blood mononuclear cells (PBMCs), collected when the disease was refractory, from a patient treated with antithyroid drugs. These receptors originate from a female donor with Graves disease. Each CDR3 is given without its conserved first and last residue. Each record gives: V gene, CDR3 protein.

V: TRBV12-3/TRBV12-4; CDR3: ASNPKEAPQNTIY
V: TRBV27; CDR3: ASSFRDSFYEQY
V: TRBV4-3; CDR3: ASSQVGTANEKLF
V: TRBV11-2; CDR3: ASSSGPSKEGTQY
V: TRBV30; CDR3: AWSNWSGRDQETQY
V: TRBV7-2; CDR3: ASSLGGASAYEQY
V: TRBV9; CDR3: ASTRRGRLDTEAF
V: TRBV7-2; CDR3: ASSLVVGNTEAF
V: TRBV5-1; CDR3: ASSLALGGEQY
V: TRBV27; CDR3: ASSLHQGYNEQF
V: TRBV7-2; CDR3: ASTTGRTPLH
V: TRBV11-2; CDR3: ASSLFPPGTSEETQY
V: TRBV28; CDR3: ATQAGGGQPGANVLT
V: TRBV28; CDR3: ASSSAGTADNSPLH